Here is one T cell receptor (beta chain) with its context. The antigen is unknown. The sample comes from a study of post-analysis software for immune sequencing data. Study context: The study covered relapsing-remitting, secondary progressive and progressive-relapsing courses of multiple sclerosis.

Study observations and caveats: Controls' normalized Chao1 diversity significantly exceeded that of multiple sclerosis patients. Comparison of patients with controls showed roughly five TRBV segments more frequent in patients, TRBV5-6, TRBV5-1 and TRBV20-1 among them.

The V gene lost 0 bases and the J gene lost 3 bases, with 7 bases spanning the gap. CDR3 size: 13 residues. Germline loops: CDR1 SGDLS, CDR2 YYNGEE. Unique molecular identifiers were present in the TCR beta cDNA libraries. TCRdb re-called the PCR reads with MiXCR, one entry per CDR3 protein. The sample includes under 200,000 distinct CDR3 sequences, roughly 35% of them seen just once. The sequencing used blood, collected after autologous hematopoietic stem cell transplantation. The TCR comes from a girl aged 10-17 years with multiple sclerosis. The chain joins TRBV9 to TRBJ2-7; no clear D. The CDR3 loop is CASSVADGYEQYF. In DNA, the CDR3 is TGTGCCAGCAGCGTAGCGGACGGCTACGAGCAGTACTTC.